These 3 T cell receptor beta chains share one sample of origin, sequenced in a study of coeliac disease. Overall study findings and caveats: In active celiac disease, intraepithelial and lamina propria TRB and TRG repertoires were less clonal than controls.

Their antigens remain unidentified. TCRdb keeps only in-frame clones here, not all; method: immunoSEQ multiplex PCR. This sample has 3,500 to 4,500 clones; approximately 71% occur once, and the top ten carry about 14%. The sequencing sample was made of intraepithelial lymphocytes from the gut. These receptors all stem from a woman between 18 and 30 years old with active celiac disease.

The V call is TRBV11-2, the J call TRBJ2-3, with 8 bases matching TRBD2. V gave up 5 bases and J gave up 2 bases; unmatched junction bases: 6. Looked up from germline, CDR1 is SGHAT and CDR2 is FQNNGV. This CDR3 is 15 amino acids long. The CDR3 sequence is CASSLWRGDTDTQYF. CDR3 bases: TGTGCCAGCAGCCTTTGGCGGGGGGACACAGATACGCAGTATTTT.

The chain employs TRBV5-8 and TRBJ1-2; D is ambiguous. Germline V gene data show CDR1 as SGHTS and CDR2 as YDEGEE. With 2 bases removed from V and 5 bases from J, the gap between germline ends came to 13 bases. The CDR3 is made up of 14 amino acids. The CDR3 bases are TGTGCCAGCAGCTTTTCTAGTAACCCGTATGGCTACACCTTC. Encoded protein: CASSFSSNPYGYTF.

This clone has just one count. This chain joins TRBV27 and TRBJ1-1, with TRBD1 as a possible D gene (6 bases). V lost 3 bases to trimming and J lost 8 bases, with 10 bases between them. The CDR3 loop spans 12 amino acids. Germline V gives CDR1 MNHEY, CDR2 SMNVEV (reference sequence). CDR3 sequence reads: CASSLTGTEAFF. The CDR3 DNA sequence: TGTGCCAGCAGTTTGACCGGGACAGAAGCTTTCTTT.